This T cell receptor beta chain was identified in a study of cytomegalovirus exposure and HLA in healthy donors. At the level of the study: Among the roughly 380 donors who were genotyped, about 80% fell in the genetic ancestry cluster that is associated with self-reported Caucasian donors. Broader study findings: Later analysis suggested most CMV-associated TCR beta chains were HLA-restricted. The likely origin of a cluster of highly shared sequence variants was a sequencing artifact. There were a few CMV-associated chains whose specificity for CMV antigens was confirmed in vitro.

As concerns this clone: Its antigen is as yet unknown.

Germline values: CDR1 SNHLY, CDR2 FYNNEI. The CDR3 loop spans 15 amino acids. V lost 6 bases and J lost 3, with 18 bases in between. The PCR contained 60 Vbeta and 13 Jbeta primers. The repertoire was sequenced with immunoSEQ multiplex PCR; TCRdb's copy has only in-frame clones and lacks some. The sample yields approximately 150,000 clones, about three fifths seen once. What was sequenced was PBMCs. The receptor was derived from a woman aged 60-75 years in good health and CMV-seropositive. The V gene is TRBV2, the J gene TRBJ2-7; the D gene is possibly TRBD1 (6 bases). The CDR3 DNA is TGTGCCAGCAGGGCGGGTCAGGGGTCACTCTACGAGCAGTACTTC. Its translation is CASRAGQGSLYEQYF.